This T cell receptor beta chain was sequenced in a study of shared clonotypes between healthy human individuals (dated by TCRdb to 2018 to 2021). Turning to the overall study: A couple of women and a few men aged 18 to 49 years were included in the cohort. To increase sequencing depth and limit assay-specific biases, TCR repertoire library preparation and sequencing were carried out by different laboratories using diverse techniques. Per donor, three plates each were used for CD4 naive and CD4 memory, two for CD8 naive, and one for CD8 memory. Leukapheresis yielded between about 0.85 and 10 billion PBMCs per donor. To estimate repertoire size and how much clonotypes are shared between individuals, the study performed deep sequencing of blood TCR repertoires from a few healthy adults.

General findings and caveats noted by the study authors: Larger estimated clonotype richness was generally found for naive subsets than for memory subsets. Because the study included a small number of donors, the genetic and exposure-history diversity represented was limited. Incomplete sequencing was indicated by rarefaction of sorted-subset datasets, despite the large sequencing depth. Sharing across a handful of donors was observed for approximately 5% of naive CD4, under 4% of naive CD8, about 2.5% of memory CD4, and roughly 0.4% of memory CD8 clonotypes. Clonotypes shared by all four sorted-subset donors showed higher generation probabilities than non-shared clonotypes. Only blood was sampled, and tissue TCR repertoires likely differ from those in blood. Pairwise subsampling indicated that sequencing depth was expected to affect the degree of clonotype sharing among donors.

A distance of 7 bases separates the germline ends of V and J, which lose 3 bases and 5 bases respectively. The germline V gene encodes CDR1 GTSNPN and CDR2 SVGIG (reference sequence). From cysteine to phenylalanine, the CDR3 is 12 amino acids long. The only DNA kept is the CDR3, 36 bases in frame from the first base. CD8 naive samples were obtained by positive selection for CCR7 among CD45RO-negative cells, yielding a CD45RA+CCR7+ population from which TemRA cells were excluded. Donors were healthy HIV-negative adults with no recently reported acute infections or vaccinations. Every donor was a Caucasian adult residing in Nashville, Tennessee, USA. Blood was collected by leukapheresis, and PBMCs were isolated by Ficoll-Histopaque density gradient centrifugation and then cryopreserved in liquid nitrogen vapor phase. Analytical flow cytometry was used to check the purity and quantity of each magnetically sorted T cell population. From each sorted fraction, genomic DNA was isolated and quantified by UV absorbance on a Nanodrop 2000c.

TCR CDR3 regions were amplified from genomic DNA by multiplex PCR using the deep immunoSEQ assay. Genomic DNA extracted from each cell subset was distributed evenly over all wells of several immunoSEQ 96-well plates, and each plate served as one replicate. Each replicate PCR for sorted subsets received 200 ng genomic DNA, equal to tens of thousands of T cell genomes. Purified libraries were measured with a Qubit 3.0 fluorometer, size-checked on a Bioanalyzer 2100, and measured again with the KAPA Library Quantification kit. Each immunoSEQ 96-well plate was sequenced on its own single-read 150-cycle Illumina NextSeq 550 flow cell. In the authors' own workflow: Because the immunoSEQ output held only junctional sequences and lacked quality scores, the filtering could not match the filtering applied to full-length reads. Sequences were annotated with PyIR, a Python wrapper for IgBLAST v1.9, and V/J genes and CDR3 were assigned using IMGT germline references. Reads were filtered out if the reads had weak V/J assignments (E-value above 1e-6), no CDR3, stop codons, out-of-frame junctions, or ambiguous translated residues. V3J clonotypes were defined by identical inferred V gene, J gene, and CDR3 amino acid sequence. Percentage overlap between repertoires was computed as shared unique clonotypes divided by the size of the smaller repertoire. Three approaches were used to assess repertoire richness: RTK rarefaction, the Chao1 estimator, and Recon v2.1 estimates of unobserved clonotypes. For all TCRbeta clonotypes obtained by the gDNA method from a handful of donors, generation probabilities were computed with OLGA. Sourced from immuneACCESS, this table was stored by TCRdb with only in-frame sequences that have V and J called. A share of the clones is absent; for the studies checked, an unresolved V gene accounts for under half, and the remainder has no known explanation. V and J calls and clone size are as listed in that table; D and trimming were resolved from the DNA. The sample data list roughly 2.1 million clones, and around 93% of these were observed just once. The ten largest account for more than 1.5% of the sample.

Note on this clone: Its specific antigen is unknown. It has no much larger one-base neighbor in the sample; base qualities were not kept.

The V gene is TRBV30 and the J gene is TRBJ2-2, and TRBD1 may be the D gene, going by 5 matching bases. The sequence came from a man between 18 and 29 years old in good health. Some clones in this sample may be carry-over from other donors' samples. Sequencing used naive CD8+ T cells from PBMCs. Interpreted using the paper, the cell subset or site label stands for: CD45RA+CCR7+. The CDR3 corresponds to CAWRTETGELFF. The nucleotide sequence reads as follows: TGTGCCTGGAGGACAGAAACCGGGGAGCTGTTTTTT.